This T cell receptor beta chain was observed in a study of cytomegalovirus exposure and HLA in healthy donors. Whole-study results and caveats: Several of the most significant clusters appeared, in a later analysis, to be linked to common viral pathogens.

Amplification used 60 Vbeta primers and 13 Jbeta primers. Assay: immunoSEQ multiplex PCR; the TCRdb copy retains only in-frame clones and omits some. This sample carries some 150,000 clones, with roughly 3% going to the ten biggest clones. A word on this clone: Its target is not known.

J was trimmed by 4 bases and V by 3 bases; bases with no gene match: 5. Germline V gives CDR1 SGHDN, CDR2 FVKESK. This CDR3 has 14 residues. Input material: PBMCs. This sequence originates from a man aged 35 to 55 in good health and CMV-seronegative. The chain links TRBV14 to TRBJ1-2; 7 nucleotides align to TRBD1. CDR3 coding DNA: TGTGCCAGCAGCCAGGCCGGGACAGTCTATGGCTACACCTTC. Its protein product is CASSQAGTVYGYTF.